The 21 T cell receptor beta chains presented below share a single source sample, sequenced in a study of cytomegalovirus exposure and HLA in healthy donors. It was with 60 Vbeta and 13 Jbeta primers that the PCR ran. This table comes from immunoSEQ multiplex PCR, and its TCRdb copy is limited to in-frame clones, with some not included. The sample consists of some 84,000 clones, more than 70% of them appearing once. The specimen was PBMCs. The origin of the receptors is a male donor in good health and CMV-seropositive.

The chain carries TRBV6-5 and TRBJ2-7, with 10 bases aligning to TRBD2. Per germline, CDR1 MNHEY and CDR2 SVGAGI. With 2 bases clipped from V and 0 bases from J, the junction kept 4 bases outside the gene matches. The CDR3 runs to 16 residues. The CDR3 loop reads CASSYTRLAGSYEQYF. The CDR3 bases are TGTGCCAGCAGTTACACCAGACTAGCGGGCTCCTACGAGCAGTACTTC.

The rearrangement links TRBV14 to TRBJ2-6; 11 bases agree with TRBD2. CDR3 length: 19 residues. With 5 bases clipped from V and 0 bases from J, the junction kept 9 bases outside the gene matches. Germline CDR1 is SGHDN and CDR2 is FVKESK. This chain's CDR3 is CASSKRTGLAGSGANVLTF. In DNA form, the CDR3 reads TGTGCCAGCAGCAAACGAACTGGACTAGCGGGCTCTGGGGCCAACGTCCTGACTTTC.

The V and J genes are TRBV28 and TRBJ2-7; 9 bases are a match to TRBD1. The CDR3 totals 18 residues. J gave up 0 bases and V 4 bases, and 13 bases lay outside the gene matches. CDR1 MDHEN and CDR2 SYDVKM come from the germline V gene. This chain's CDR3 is CASSSDRDRVLGSYEQYF. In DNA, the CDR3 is TGTGCCAGCAGTTCAGATCGGGACAGGGTATTGGGCTCCTACGAGCAGTACTTC.

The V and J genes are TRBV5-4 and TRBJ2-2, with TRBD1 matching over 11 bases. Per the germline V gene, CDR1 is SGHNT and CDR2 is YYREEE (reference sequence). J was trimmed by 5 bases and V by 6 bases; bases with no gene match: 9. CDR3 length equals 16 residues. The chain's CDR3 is CASNHRDRGITGELFF. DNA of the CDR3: TGTGCCAGCAACCACCGGGACAGGGGGATTACCGGGGAGCTGTTTTTT.

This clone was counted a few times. CDR3 region: CASSISRNNEQFF. The CDR3 DNA reads as TGTGCCAGTAGTATAAGCAGGAACAATGAGCAGTTCTTC. The rearrangement links TRBV19 to TRBJ2-1; D uncertain. The germline V and J ends were trimmed by 2 bases and 5 bases, with 7 bases remaining between them. Germline lookup yields CDR1 LNHDA and CDR2 SQIVND (reference sequence). CDR3 size: 13 residues.

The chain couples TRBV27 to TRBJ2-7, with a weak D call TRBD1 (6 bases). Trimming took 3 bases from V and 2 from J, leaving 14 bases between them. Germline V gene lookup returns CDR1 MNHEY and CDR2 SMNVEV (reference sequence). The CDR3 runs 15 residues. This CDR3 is CASSFLHRVTYEQYF. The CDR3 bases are TGTGCCAGCAGTTTCCTCCACAGGGTAACCTACGAGCAGTACTTC.

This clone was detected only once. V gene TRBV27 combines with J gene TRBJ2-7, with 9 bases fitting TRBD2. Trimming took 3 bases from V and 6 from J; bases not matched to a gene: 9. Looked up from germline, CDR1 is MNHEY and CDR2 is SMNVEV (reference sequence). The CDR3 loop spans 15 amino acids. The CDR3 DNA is TGTGCCAGCAGTTTTAATGGCGGGAGGGCCGTCGAGCAGTACTTC. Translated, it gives CASSFNGGRAVEQYF.

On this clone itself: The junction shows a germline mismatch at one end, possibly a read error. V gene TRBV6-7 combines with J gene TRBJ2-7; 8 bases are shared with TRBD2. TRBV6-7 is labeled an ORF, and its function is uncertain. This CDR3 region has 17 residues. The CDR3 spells CVSSYSRGDCGSYEQYF. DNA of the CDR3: TGTGTCAGCAGTTACTCGCGGGGGGACTGCGGGTCCTACGAGCAGTACTTC.

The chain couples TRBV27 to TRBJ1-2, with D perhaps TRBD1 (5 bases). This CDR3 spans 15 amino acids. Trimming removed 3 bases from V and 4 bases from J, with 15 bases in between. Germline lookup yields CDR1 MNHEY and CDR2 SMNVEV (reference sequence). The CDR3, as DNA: TGTGCCAGCAGTTTGGGATCTTTTGGGGCCTATGGCTACACCTTC. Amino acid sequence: CASSLGSFGAYGYTF.

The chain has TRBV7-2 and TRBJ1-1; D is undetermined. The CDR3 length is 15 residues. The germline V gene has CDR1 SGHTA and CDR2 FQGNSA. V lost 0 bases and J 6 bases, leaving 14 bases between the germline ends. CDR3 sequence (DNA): TGTGCCAGCAGCTTAGCGGTAACGGGGTATTCTGAAGCTTTCTTT. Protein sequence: CASSLAVTGYSEAFF.

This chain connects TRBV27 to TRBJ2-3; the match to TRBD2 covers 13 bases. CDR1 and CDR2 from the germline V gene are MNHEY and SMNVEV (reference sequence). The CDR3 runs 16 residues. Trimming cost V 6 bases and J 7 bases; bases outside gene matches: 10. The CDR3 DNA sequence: TGTGCCAGCAGCCAAACTAGCGGGGGGGTCCTAAATACGCAGTATTTT. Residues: CASSQTSGGVLNTQYF.

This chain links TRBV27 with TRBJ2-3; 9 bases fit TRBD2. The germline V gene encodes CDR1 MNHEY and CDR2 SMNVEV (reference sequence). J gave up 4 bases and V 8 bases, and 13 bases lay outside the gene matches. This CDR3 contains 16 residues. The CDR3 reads CASHAAGGGGSDTQYF. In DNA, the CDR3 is TGTGCCAGCCACGCAGCGGGAGGTGGGGGGTCAGATACGCAGTATTTT.

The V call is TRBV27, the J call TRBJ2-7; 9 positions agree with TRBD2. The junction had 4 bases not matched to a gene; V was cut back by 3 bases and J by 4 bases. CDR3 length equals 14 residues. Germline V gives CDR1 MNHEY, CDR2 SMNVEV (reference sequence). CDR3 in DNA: TGTGCCAGCAGTTTGGGGAGCGGGAGGTACGAGCAGTACTTC. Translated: CASSLGSGRYEQYF.

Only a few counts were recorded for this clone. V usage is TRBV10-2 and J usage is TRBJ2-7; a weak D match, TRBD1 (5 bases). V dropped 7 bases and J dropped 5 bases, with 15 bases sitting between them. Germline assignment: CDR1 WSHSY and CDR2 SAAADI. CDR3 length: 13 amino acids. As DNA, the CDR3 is TGCGCCAGCAAAAGGGGTCTTTGGGACGAGCAGTACTTC. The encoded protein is CASKRGLWDEQYF.

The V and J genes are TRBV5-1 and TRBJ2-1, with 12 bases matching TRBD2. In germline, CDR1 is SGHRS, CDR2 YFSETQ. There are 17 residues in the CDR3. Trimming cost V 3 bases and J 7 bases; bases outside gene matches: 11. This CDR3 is CASSSETSGSTWNEQFF. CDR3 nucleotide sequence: TGCGCCAGCAGCTCGGAGACTAGCGGGAGTACGTGGAATGAGCAGTTCTTC.

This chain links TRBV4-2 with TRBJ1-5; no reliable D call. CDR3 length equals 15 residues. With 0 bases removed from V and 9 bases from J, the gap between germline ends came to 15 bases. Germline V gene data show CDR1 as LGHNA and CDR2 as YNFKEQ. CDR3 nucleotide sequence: TGTGCCAGCAGCCAAGATGGGGAGCCCTCCCGGCCCCAGCATTTT. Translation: CASSQDGEPSRPQHF.

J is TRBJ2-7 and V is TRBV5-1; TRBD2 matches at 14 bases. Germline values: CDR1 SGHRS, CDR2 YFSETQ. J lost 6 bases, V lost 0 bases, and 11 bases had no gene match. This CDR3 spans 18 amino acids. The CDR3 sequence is CASSLGLAGGPRFVEQYF. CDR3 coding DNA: TGCGCCAGCAGCTTGGGACTAGCGGGAGGGCCTCGGTTCGTCGAGCAGTACTTC.

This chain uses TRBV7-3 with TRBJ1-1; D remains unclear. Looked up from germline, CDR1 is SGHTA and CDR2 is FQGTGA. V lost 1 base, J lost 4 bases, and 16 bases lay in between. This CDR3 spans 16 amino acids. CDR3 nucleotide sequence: TGTGCCAGCAGCTTAAGGGCTCTGAAATTGGGCACTGAAGCTTTCTTT. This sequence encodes CASSLRALKLGTEAFF.

For the CDR3, the DNA is TGCGCCAGCAGCGGAGGGACGGCGGACTATGGCTACACCTTC. The encoded protein is CASSGGTADYGYTF. The rearrangement joins TRBV5-1 to TRBJ1-2; the D gene is possibly TRBD1 (5 bases). Germline V CDR1 and CDR2: SGHRS, YFSETQ. The germline V and J ends were trimmed by 4 bases and 3 bases, with 13 bases remaining between them. The CDR3 consists of 14 residues. Variable domain in full (rest from reference TRBV5-1 and TRBJ1-2): KAGVTQTPRYLIKTRGQQVTLSCSPISGHRSVSWYQQTPGQGLQFLFEYFSETQRNKGNFPGRFSGRQFSNSRSEMNVSTLELGDSALYLCASSGGTADYGYTFGSGTRLTVV.

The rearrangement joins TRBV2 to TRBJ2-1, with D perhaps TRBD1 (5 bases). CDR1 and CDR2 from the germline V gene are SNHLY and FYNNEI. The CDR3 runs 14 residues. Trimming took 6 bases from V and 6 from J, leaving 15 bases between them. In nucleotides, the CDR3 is TGTGCCAGCAGACCTTCTTTAGGGGCCAATGAGCAGTTCTTC. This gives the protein CASRPSLGANEQFF. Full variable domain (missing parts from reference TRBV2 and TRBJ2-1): EPEVTQTPSHQVTQMGQEVILRCVPISNHLYFYWYRQILGQKVEFLVSFYNNEISEKSEIFDDQFSVERPDGSNFTLKIRSTKLEDSAMYFCASRPSLGANEQFFGPGTRLTVL.

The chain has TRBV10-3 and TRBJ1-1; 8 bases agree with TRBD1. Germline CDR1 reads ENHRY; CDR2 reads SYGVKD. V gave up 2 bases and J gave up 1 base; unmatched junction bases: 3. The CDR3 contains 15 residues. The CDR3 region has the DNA TGTGCCATCAGTGAGACGGACAGGGCGAACACTGAAGCTTTCTTT. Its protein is CAISETDRANTEAFF.